The rows below give T cell receptor beta chains drawn from one sample of a study of blood T cell repertoires in COVID-19. Sequencing was performed with immunoSEQ multiplex PCR; in TCRdb, only in-frame clones are kept and a portion is missing. Of 270,000 or so clones listed, about 89% were seen once; the top ten hold approximately 2.6%. The specimen sequenced was PBMCs or T cells enriched from blood (not recorded which). The origin of the receptors is a woman between 18 and 30 years old who had recovered from COVID-19. Each CDR3 is given with its conserved first and last residue. D genes are given only for firm matches. Part of the rows lack a size; the others show once, few, many or a class for expanded clones.

clone_size j_call d_call v_call cdr3_aa cdr3_nt
- TRBJ2-1 - TRBV9 CASSVASPGVNEQFF TGTGCCAGCAGCGTAGCTTCTCCAGGGGTCAATGAGCAGTTCTTC
once TRBJ1-5 - TRBV12-3/TRBV12-4 CASSSRGGQPQHF TGTGCCAGCAGTTCCCGGGGGGGTCAGCCCCAGCATTTT
- TRBJ2-2 TRBD2 TRBV19 CASSIGQWAGGIAGELFF TGTGCCAGTAGTATCGGGCAATGGGCGGGAGGGATCGCCGGGGAGCTGTTTTTT
- TRBJ2-7 - TRBV13 CASSLNLFYEQYF TGTGCCAGCAGCTTAAACTTGTTCTACGAGCAGTACTTC
- TRBJ2-2 TRBD1 TRBV5-4 CASSLRTGAPSAGELFF TGTGCCAGCAGCTTGCGGACAGGGGCCCCAAGCGCCGGGGAGCTGTTTTTT
few TRBJ1-5 TRBD1 TRBV15 CATTSGQGIKPQHF TGTGCCACCACCTCGGGACAGGGCATTAAGCCCCAGCATTTT
- TRBJ2-1 TRBD1 TRBV5-1 CASSIRTGYNEQFF TGCGCCAGCAGCATAAGGACAGGTTACAATGAGCAGTTCTTC
- TRBJ2-7 - TRBV19 CASSKGGGTYEQYF TGTGCCAGTAGTAAAGGTGGCGGTACCTACGAGCAGTACTTC
- TRBJ2-3 TRBD1 TRBV11-2 CASSLGQSDTQYF TGTGCCAGCAGCCTGGGACAGTCAGATACGCAGTATTTT
- TRBJ1-4 TRBD1 TRBV4-1 CASSSRTGSEKLFF TGCGCCAGCAGCTCTCGGACAGGCAGTGAAAAACTGTTTTTT
once TRBJ2-5 TRBD2 TRBV27 CASSTWTSGEETQYF TGTGCCAGCAGTACCTGGACTAGCGGGGAAGAGACCCAGTACTTC
- TRBJ2-7 - TRBV7-6 CASSLGAGRSYEQYF TGTGCCAGCAGCTTAGGGGCAGGGCGCTCCTACGAGCAGTACTTC
- TRBJ2-1 TRBD2 TRBV3-1/TRBV3-2 CASKLSGDHNEQFF TGTGCCAGCAAGTTGAGCGGGGACCACAATGAGCAGTTCTTC
- TRBJ1-4 TRBD1 TRBV5-6 CASSFSGQPTNEKLFF TGTGCCAGCAGCTTTTCGGGACAGCCAACTAATGAAAAACTGTTTTTT
- TRBJ2-1 TRBD1 TRBV19 CASSSLPGQGSNEQFF TGTGCCAGTAGCAGCCTCCCGGGACAGGGGTCCAATGAGCAGTTCTTC
- TRBJ2-5 - TRBV7-2 CASSPTSLSETQYF TGTGCCAGCAGTCCCACGAGCCTATCGGAGACCCAGTACTTC
few TRBJ2-2 - TRBV7-3 CASSPRAGIGLSGELFF TGTGCCAGCAGCCCAAGGGCCGGGATTGGGTTAAGCGGGGAGCTGTTTTTT
- TRBJ2-2 - TRBV7-9 CASSLPPLTGHKNTGELFF TGTGCCAGCAGCCTTCCTCCGCTAACAGGGCACAAGAACACCGGGGAGCTGTTTTTT
- TRBJ2-3 - TRBV9 CASTTGLGSDTQYF TGTGCCAGCACCACCGGACTCGGCTCAGATACGCAGTATTTT
- TRBJ2-7 - TRBV5-4 CASSLDGQDFRFF TGTGCCAGCAGCTTGGATGGGCAGGACTTTAGGTTTTTC
- TRBJ1-1 TRBD1 TRBV3-1/TRBV3-2 CASSPGGAPEAFF TGTGCCAGCAGCCCAGGGGGCGCACCTGAAGCTTTCTTT
- TRBJ1-2 - TRBV19 CASSIKGQRRNGYTF TGTGCCAGTAGTATAAAAGGACAGCGGCGGAATGGCTACACCTTC
- TRBJ2-5 TRBD2 TRBV24-1 CATSDPTSGQETQYF TGTGCCACCAGTGACCCTACTAGCGGACAAGAGACCCAGTACTTC
- TRBJ1-3 - TRBV13 CASSLGRSRLSGNTIYF TGTGCCAGCAGCTTAGGCCGCTCCAGGTTAAGCGGAAACACCATATATTTT
few TRBJ1-2 - TRBV19 CASSMIDSGYTF TGTGCCAGTAGTATGATCGACAGTGGCTACACCTTC
- TRBJ2-7 - TRBV27 CASSGQGHYEQYF TGTGCCAGCAGTGGGCAGGGGCATTACGAGCAGTACTTC
- TRBJ1-2 - TRBV9 CASSFRPGSNYGYTF TGTGCCAGCAGCTTTCGACCAGGATCAAACTATGGCTACACCTTC
- TRBJ1-1 - TRBV7-9 CASSLSSSGLEAFF TGTGCCAGCAGCTTAAGTTCGTCAGGCCTTGAAGCTTTCTTT
once TRBJ1-4 - TRBV11-2 CASSFTGWGGNEKLFF TGTGCCAGCAGCTTCACAGGGTGGGGGGGGAATGAAAAACTGTTTTTT
- TRBJ1-1 TRBD1 TRBV10-1 CASSGDSGGTEAFF TGCGCCAGCAGTGGGGACAGCGGGGGGACTGAAGCTTTCTTT
- TRBJ2-3 - TRBV7-2 CASSLVTGGTDTQYF TGTGCCAGCAGCTTAGTAACGGGGGGCACAGATACGCAGTATTTT
few TRBJ1-1 - TRBV4-1 CASQGNTEAFF TGCGCCAGCCAGGGGAACACTGAAGCTTTCTTT
- TRBJ2-7 TRBD2 TRBV5-1 CASSPAILAGVNEQYF TGCGCCAGCAGCCCGGCGATTCTAGCGGGAGTAAACGAGCAGTACTTC
- TRBJ1-1 - TRBV7-9 CASTFTGSLNTEAFF TGTGCCAGCACCTTTACAGGGAGTTTGAACACTGAAGCTTTCTTT
- TRBJ1-5 - TRBV27 CASSWAGEDQPQHF TGTGCCAGCAGCTGGGCGGGGGAGGATCAGCCCCAGCATTTT
- TRBJ1-2 TRBD1 TRBV2 CAGGQSNYGYTF TGTGCCGGGGGACAGTCTAACTATGGCTACACCTTC
- TRBJ1-5 TRBD1 TRBV6-5 CASSHKTGDQPQHF TGTGCCAGCAGCCACAAGACAGGGGACCAGCCCCAGCATTTT
- TRBJ1-4 TRBD1 TRBV6-1 CASSEEWGQANEKLFF TGTGCCAGCAGTGAAGAATGGGGACAGGCTAATGAAAAACTGTTTTTT
- TRBJ2-6 TRBD1 TRBV3-1/TRBV3-2 CASSQVTGTGAAGANVLTF TGTGCCAGCAGCCAAGTAACGGGGACAGGGGCGGCTGGGGCCAACGTCCTGACTTTC
- TRBJ2-7 TRBD1 TRBV27 CASSLTGTGYEQYF TGTGCCAGCAGTCTAACCGGGACAGGCTACGAGCAGTACTTC
- TRBJ1-2 - TRBV5-6 CASSLGRHHGYTF TGTGCCAGCAGCTTGGGAAGACACCATGGCTACACCTTC
- TRBJ2-1 - TRBV5-1 CASSLSLALSEQFF TGCGCCAGCAGCTTGTCTCTAGCCCTCTCAGAGCAGTTCTTC
- TRBJ1-2 - TRBV7-2 CASSLTTQIRGYTF TGTGCCAGCAGCTTGACGACTCAAATTCGCGGCTACACCTTC
- TRBJ1-5 - TRBV21-1 CASSKRGPKFRGNQPQHF TGTGCCAGCAGCAAAAGGGGGCCGAAATTTCGGGGCAATCAGCCCCAGCATTTT
- TRBJ2-3 TRBD2 TRBV2 CASSHPGTSGAGTDTQYF TGTGCCAGCAGTCACCCGGGGACTAGCGGGGCCGGCACAGATACGCAGTATTTT
once TRBJ1-3 - TRBV6-1 CASSEGATAGNTIYF TGTGCCAGCAGTGAGGGAGCAACTGCGGGAAACACCATATATTTT
few TRBJ1-5 - TRBV21-1 CASSNEPHRDSFDSNQPQHF TGTGCCAGCAGCAACGAACCGCACCGGGACAGCTTCGATAGCAATCAGCCCCAGCATTTT